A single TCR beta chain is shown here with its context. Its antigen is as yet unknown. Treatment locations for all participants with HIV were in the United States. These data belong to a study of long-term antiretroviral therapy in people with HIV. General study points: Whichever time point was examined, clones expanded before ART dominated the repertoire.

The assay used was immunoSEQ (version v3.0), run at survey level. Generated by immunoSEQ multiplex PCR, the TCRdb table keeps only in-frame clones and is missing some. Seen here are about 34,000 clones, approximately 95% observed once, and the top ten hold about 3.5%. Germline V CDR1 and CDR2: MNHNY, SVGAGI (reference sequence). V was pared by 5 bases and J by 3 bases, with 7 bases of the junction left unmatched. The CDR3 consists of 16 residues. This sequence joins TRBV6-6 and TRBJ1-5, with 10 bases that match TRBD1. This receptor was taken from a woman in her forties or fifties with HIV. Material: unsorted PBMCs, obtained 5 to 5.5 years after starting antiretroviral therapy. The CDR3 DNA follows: TGTGCCAGCAGTCCCGGGACAGGGGTTGACAATCAGCCCCAGCATTTT. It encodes CASSPGTGVDNQPQHF.